These 19 T cell receptor beta chains were sequenced from one sample in a study of CD8+ T cells in alopecia areata. Extraction of RNA preceded its reverse transcription into cDNA, which served as the sequencing template. This table comes from immunoSEQ multiplex PCR, and its TCRdb copy is limited to in-frame clones, with some not included. In the table there are around 150,000 clones, approximately 60% of which are singletons. Material: CD8+ T cells sorted from blood. The receptors here all came from a human donor in good health.

The rearrangement joins TRBV5-4 to TRBJ2-1; TRBD2 aligns across 10 bases. Germline V gene data show CDR1 as SGHNT and CDR2 as YYREEE (reference sequence). This CDR3 region has 15 residues. The trim removed 2 bases at V and 5 bases at J, leaving 4 bases unmatched. CDR3 coding DNA: TGTGCCAGCAGCTTTAGCGGGAGGTATAACAATGAGCAGTTCTTC. Amino acid sequence: CASSFSGRYNNEQFF.

This clone was recorded a few times. The V and J genes are TRBV20-1 and TRBJ2-1; D perhaps matches TRBD2 (5 bases). Germline V gives CDR1 DFQATT, CDR2 SNEGSKA (reference sequence). Trimming shortened V by 3 bases and J by 9 bases, and 9 bases separated the two germline ends. The CDR3 has 11 residues. CDR3 sequence reads: CSARALAEQFF. The CDR3 nucleotides read TGCAGTGCTAGGGCCCTAGCTGAGCAGTTCTTC.

The V gene is TRBV7-2, the J gene TRBJ2-5; 9 positions agree with TRBD2. Trimming took 3 bases from V and 2 from J; bases not matched to a gene: 13. This CDR3 has 18 residues. Germline-derived CDR1 and CDR2 are SGHTA and FQGNSA. CDR3 sequence: CASSFSLREGRGQETQYF. CDR3 nucleotides: TGTGCCAGCAGCTTTTCTTTGCGGGAGGGCCGAGGGCAAGAGACCCAGTACTTC.

This chain connects TRBV6-5 to TRBJ1-4, with 7 bases lining up with TRBD1. Germline V lookup: CDR1 MNHEY, CDR2 SVGAGI. Trimming cost V 5 bases and J 8 bases; bases outside gene matches: 11. This CDR3 has 15 amino acids. DNA for the CDR3: TGTGCCAGCAGTGCCCGGGACAGTCTCGGGGAAAAACTGTTTTTT. It is translated as CASSARDSLGEKLFF.

This chain links TRBV18 with TRBJ2-1, with D possibly matching TRBD2 (6 bases). In germline, CDR1 is KGHSH, CDR2 LQKENI. Trimming took 8 bases from V and 1 from J, leaving 15 bases between them. This CDR3 has 15 residues. The CDR3 DNA is TGTGCCAGCGCCCGCGGCGGGACGTCCTACAATGAGCAGTTCTTC. Protein: CASARGGTSYNEQFF.

CDR3 DNA: TGTGCCAGCAGTTTAGGACTAGAGCCTTACAATGAGCAGTTCTTC. Translating it yields CASSLGLEPYNEQFF. The chain combines TRBV27 with TRBJ2-1, with 7 bases fitting TRBD2. Germline CDR1 MNHEY, CDR2 SMNVEV (reference sequence). This CDR3 comprises 15 residues. Trimming cost V 2 bases and J 4 bases; bases outside gene matches: 5.

J is TRBJ2-1 and V is TRBV23-1, with unresolved D. TRBV23-1 is given ORF status, its function remaining uncertain. The CDR3 totals 16 residues. With 5 bases removed from V and 2 bases from J, the gap between germline ends came to 16 bases. CDR3 sequence reads: CASSDLQQPPYNEQFF. DNA for the CDR3: TGCGCCAGCAGTGATTTACAACAACCCCCCTACAATGAGCAGTTCTTC.

The chain has TRBV6-5 and TRBJ2-7; 8 nucleotides line up with TRBD1. The germline CDR1 and CDR2 sequences are MNHEY and SVGAGI. This CDR3 has 15 amino acids. Unmatched junction bases numbered 8, after V lost 7 bases and J lost 0 bases. In nucleotides, the CDR3 is TGTGCCAGCACCTTAGGACAGGGCCCCTCCTACGAGCAGTACTTC. This gives the protein CASTLGQGPSYEQYF.

The V gene is TRBV9, the J gene TRBJ2-7; 7 positions match TRBD1. The germline gives CDR1 SGDLS, CDR2 YYNGEE. The trim removed 3 bases at V and 0 bases at J, leaving 6 bases unmatched. This CDR3 comprises 15 residues. DNA for the CDR3: TGTGCCAGCAGCGAAAAGGGACAGAGCTCCTACGAGCAGTACTTC. Amino acid sequence: CASSEKGQSSYEQYF. Full variable domain (outside the CDR3, taken from reference TRBV9 and TRBJ2-7): DSGVTQTPKHLITATGQRVTLRCSPRSGDLSVYWYQQSLDQGLQFLIQYYNGEERAKGNILERFSAQQFPDLHSELNLSSLELGDSALYFCASSEKGQSSYEQYFGPGTRLTVT.

The V gene is TRBV6-6, the J gene TRBJ2-1, with TRBD1 identical over 7 bases. The V gene's germline CDR1 is MNHNY and CDR2 SVGAGI (reference sequence). V dropped 6 bases and J dropped 3; count of bases not matched to a gene: 11. This CDR3 has 16 residues. The CDR3 region has the DNA TGTGCCAGCAGAGCACTCTCCGGGACAGACTACAATGAGCAGTTCTTC. Its translation: CASRALSGTDYNEQFF.

This chain uses TRBV5-4 with TRBJ2-2; 8 nucleotides agree with TRBD1. The CDR3 consists of 15 residues. The junction had 7 bases not matched to a gene; V was cut back by 4 bases and J by 5 bases. Looked up from germline, CDR1 is SGHNT and CDR2 is YYREEE (reference sequence). The CDR3, as DNA: TGTGCCAGCAGCAATGGACAGGGAGAGACCGGGGAGCTGTTTTTT. It encodes CASSNGQGETGELFF.

A remark on this clone: The conserved phenylalanine or tryptophan is not found at the CDR3 terminus, so this likely reflects a read error. It is unclear where the CDR3 begins or ends on the DNA, so no DNA is shown, and the CDR3 is as TCRdb lists it. This chain links TRBV6-4 with TRBJ1-2. Ends included, the CDR3 has 11 residues. From germline, CDR1 is MRHNA and CDR2 SNTAGT. CDR3: CASTPRGTPPR.

The chain has TRBV29-1 and TRBJ1-4, with TRBD1 matching over 9 bases. This CDR3 has 13 residues. Germline trimming cut 5 bases from V and 5 bases from J; bases unmatched to any gene: 3. Germline CDR1 and CDR2: SQVTM and ANQGSEA. The chain's CDR3 is CSVHGQGNEKLFF. For the CDR3, the DNA is TGCAGCGTTCACGGACAGGGGAATGAAAAACTGTTTTTT.

This chain uses TRBV6-5 with TRBJ1-5; D ambiguous. V dropped 1 base and J dropped 6 bases, with 7 bases sitting between them. This CDR3 contains 13 residues. CDR1 and CDR2 from the germline V gene are MNHEY and SVGAGI. CDR3 in DNA: TGTGCCAGCAGTTACTTCCCCGGTCAGCCCCAGCATTTT. Residues: CASSYFPGQPQHF.

This sequence joins TRBV6-5 and TRBJ2-7; D possibly corresponds to TRBD2 (6 bases). The germline CDR1 and CDR2 sequences are MNHEY and SVGAGI. The CDR3 covers 15 residues. Between the trimmed V and J ends, which lost 5 bases and 0 bases, there was a span of 14 bases. The CDR3 protein is CASSVGTPLSYEQYF. The CDR3 DNA reads TGTGCCAGCAGTGTCGGGACTCCTCTCTCCTACGAGCAGTACTTC.

This chain uses TRBV9 with TRBJ2-1; 8 bases map to TRBD2. The CDR3 is made up of 15 amino acids. The germline V gene has CDR1 SGDLS and CDR2 YYNGEE. CDR3 residues: CAGSPGGRRLDEQFF. Here the CDR3 DNA reads TGTGCGGGAAGTCCAGGCGGGAGGAGGTTGGATGAGCAGTTCTTC.

This chain joins TRBV5-1 and TRBJ2-1, with TRBD1 matching 8 bases. V shed 0 bases and J 10 bases; nucleotides not matched to a gene: 3. This CDR3 region has 13 residues. Germline lookup yields CDR1 SGHRS and CDR2 YFSETQ. CDR3 sequence (DNA): TGCGCCAGCAGCTTGGCAGGGGGCGAAGAGCAGTTCTTC. The encoded protein is CASSLAGGEEQFF.

The DNA for the CDR3 is TGTGCCAGTAGTACCTTGGGGGCCGGGAGCTCCTACGAGCAGTACTTC. Translating gives CASSTLGAGSSYEQYF. The chain uses TRBV19 and TRBJ2-7, with D perhaps matching TRBD1 or TRBD2 (6 bases each). The germline V gene has CDR1 LNHDA and CDR2 SQIVND (reference sequence). With 4 bases removed from V and 0 bases from J, the gap between germline ends came to 16 bases. This CDR3 spans 16 amino acids.

The V call is TRBV10-2, the J call TRBJ2-7; 8 nucleotides align to TRBD2. The junction had 2 bases not matched to a gene; V was cut back by 4 bases and J by 3 bases. Germline V gene lookup returns CDR1 WSHSY and CDR2 SAAADI. This CDR3 is 13 amino acids long. CDR3 sequence reads: CASSAGRGYEQYF. CDR3 coding DNA: TGCGCCAGCAGTGCCGGGAGGGGCTACGAGCAGTACTTC.